The 14 T cell receptor beta chains below were found in one sample sequenced in a study of Graves' ophthalmopathy and Graves' hyperthyroidism. RNA transcripts were the source from which TCR beta CDR3 regions were amplified. Second-round multiplex PCR followed a first-round RT-PCR using HTBI primers. Via MiXCR, TCRdb re-called the multiplex PCR reads, giving one row per CDR3 protein. The repertoire has a few hundred thousand distinct CDR3 sequences, approximately 16% of them found once; the top ten carry about 1.6%. Sequencing was performed on peripheral blood. Receptor source: a woman in her late teens or twenties with Graves' ophthalmopathy.

This clonotype was counted many times. The rearrangement links TRBV27 to TRBJ1-5; D is unclear. V was pared by 2 bases and J by 3 bases, with 8 bases between. This CDR3 comprises 14 residues. CDR1 and CDR2 from the germline V gene are MNHEY and SMNVEV (reference sequence). The CDR3 DNA reads TGTGCCAGCAGTTTAAATCATCTCAATCAGCCCCAGCATTTT. Translating it yields CASSLNHLNQPQHF.

This chain connects TRBV2 to TRBJ2-4, with 7 positions matching TRBD1. The CDR3 is made up of 15 amino acids. With V trimmed by 8 bases and J by 8 bases, 15 bases remained unmatched. Germline V gene lookup returns CDR1 SNHLY and CDR2 FYNNEI. The CDR3 sequence is CASGLGTATRDIQYF. Here the CDR3 DNA reads TGTGCCAGCGGATTAGGGACAGCCACCCGAGACATTCAGTACTTC.

In DNA, the CDR3 is TGTGCCAGCCTTCCCGTCGCGGGTAGCTATGGCTACACCTTC. This translates into CASLPVAGSYGYTF. The chain has TRBV6-2 or TRBV6-3 and TRBJ1-2; no clear D gene. From germline, CDR1 is MNHEY and CDR2 SVGEGT. Trimming shortened V by 8 bases and J by 4 bases, and 17 bases separated the two germline ends. The CDR3 is 14 amino acids.

The J gene is TRBJ2-5, the V gene TRBV25-1, with 11 bases matching TRBD2. CDR3 length: 15 residues. Germline values: CDR1 MGHDK, CDR2 SYGVNS. With 4 bases clipped from V and 5 bases from J, the junction kept 6 bases outside the gene matches. The CDR3 sequence: CASSVSGRATETQYF. As DNA, the CDR3 is TGTGCCAGCAGTGTTAGCGGGAGGGCCACGGAGACCCAGTACTTC.

This clonotype was counted at least ten times. V and J are TRBV24-1 and TRBJ2-7, with TRBD1 matching over 7 bases. CDR1 KGHDR and CDR2 SFDVKD come from the germline V gene. Trimming took 2 bases from V and 3 from J; bases not matched to a gene: 3. CDR3 length: 14 residues. The CDR3 region is CATSDSDRLYEQYF. CDR3 bases: TGTGCCACCAGTGATTCGGACAGGCTCTACGAGCAGTACTTC.

The sample holds many counts of this clonotype. This chain connects TRBV19 to TRBJ2-7; 7 bases are shared with TRBD1. Germline CDR1 LNHDA, CDR2 SQIVND (reference sequence). This CDR3 has 15 amino acids. V trimming: 0 bases; J trimming: 0 bases; junction bases outside the gene matches: 2. The CDR3 DNA reads as TGTGCCAGTAGTATAGAGACAGGGATCTCCTACGAGCAGTACTTC. This codes for CASSIETGISYEQYF.

This clonotype was recorded many times. V is TRBV11-1 and J is TRBJ2-6; a weak D match, TRBD1 (6 bases). In germline, CDR1 is SGHAT, CDR2 FQDESV (reference sequence). Trimming stripped 2 bases from V and 0 bases from J, with 11 bases between. This CDR3 region has 17 residues. The CDR3 is CASSLTGMSSGANVLTF. In DNA, the CDR3 is TGTGCCAGCAGCTTAACAGGGATGAGCTCTGGGGCCAACGTCCTGACTTTC.

This clonotype has at least ten counts. The chain carries TRBV28 and TRBJ1-2; D not resolved. Deletions cut 5 bases from V and 4 bases from J, with 11 bases between. The CDR3 is 13 amino acids. The germline gives CDR1 MDHEN, CDR2 SYDVKM. This CDR3 is CASSLGWGYGYTF. CDR3 nucleotides: TGTGCCAGCAGTCTAGGTTGGGGCTATGGCTACACCTTC.

This clonotype was observed at least ten times. V and J are TRBV20-1 and TRBJ2-7; D gene uncertain. V lost 0 bases to trimming and J lost 5 bases, with 11 bases between them. The CDR3 sequence is 13 residues long. Germline V gene lookup returns CDR1 DFQATT and CDR2 SNEGSKA (reference sequence). For the CDR3, the DNA is TGCAGTGCTAGAGATCGTCCTCTACACGAGCAGTACTTC. Amino acids: CSARDRPLHEQYF.

This clonotype has at least ten counts. The chain employs TRBV18 and TRBJ1-2; D not resolved. V lost 4 bases to trimming and J lost 5 bases, with 17 bases between them. The germline V gene encodes CDR1 KGHSH and CDR2 LQKENI. The CDR3 is 15 residues long. CDR3 coding DNA: TGTGCCAGCTCACTTCTCCTGGGGTACGAGTATGGCTACACCTTC. It translates to CASSLLLGYEYGYTF.

This clonotype came up many times. The V and J genes are TRBV6-2 or TRBV6-3 and TRBJ2-5; 8 bases line up with TRBD1. The CDR3 extends over 14 amino acids. In germline, CDR1 is MNHEY, CDR2 SVGEGT. With V trimmed by 6 bases and J by 5 bases, 8 bases remained unmatched. CDR3 bases: TGTGCCAGCAGCCGGCAGGGGGCCGAGGAGACCCAGTACTTC. Protein: CASSRQGAEETQYF.

This clonotype was recorded at least ten times. The genes are TRBV7-2 and TRBJ2-4; TRBD1 aligns across 8 bases. Germline loops: CDR1 SGHTA, CDR2 FQGNSA. V shed 5 bases, J shed 5 bases, and the junction held 14 bases outside the gene matches. The CDR3 length is 17 residues. CDR3 sequence reads: CASSARQGRKGENIQYF. In DNA, the CDR3 is TGTGCCAGCAGCGCTAGACAGGGGAGAAAAGGGGAAAACATTCAGTACTTC.

This chain joins TRBV7-9 and TRBJ2-4; 7 nucleotides align to TRBD1. V lost 2 bases to trimming and J lost 7 bases; unmatched junction nucleotides: 5. Germline CDR1 SEHNR, CDR2 FQNEAQ (reference sequence). The CDR3 length is 14 residues. CDR3 region: CASSLRDSENIQYF. CDR3 in DNA: TGTGCCAGCAGCTTACGGGACAGCGAGAACATTCAGTACTTC.

This clonotype was counted at least ten times. This rearrangement joins TRBV19 to TRBJ2-4; TRBD1 agrees at 8 bases. With V trimmed by 5 bases and J by 0 bases, 15 bases remained unmatched. CDR3 size: 19 residues. The germline V gene encodes CDR1 LNHDA and CDR2 SQIVND (reference sequence). The CDR3 sequence: CASSPKMGQARTAKNIQYF. In nucleotides, the CDR3 is TGTGCCAGTAGTCCCAAAATGGGACAGGCTAGGACAGCCAAAAACATTCAGTACTTC. The full variable domain, rest sourced from reference TRBV19 and TRBJ2-4, is DGGITQSPKYLFRKEGQNVTLSCEQNLNHDAMYWYRQDPGQGLRLIYYSQIVNDFQKGDIAEGYSVSREKKESFPLTVTSAQKNPTAFYLCASSPKMGQARTAKNIQYFGAGTRLSVL.